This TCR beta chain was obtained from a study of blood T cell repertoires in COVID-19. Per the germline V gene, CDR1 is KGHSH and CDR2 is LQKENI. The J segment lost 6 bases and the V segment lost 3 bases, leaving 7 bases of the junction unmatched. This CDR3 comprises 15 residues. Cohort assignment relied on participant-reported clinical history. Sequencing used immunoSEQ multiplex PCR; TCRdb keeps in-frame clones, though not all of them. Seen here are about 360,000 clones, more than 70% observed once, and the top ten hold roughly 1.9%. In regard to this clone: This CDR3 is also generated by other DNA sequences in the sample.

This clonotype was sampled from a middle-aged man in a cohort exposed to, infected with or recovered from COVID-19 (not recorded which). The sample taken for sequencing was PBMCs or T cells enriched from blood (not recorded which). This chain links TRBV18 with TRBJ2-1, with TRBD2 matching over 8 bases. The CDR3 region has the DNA TGTGCCAGCTCACCGCCTTCCGGGAGGGGCAATGAGCAGTTCTTC. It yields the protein CASSPPSGRGNEQFF.